The 5 T cell receptor beta chains below all came from one sample that was sequenced in a study of control samples from healthy donors and cancer patients (dated by TCRdb to the early 2020s). Receptors were amplified or captured by the immunoSEQ multiplex PCR assay. Sourced from immuneACCESS, this table was stored by TCRdb with only in-frame sequences that have V and J called. A share of the clones is absent; for the studies checked, an unresolved V gene accounts for under half, and the remainder has no known explanation. In this sample the table shows about 120,000 clones, about 93% of which occur a single time. The leading ten clones occupy more than 2% of the sample. The material sequenced was blood. The receptors shown here come from a man younger than 40 in good health.

The V gene is TRBV5-6, the J gene TRBJ2-3, with D possibly called TRBD1 or TRBD2 (6 bases each). Trimming shortened V by 1 base and J by 5 bases, and 14 bases separated the two germline ends. This CDR3 has 15 amino acids. Germline V gene sequence: CDR1 SGHDT, CDR2 YYEEEE. The CDR3 sequence is CASSLYAGEVDTQYF. As DNA, the CDR3 is TGTGCCAGCAGCTTGTACGCAGGGGAGGTAGATACGCAGTATTTT.

V is TRBV29-1 and J is TRBJ2-7; 9 nucleotides agree with TRBD1. The CDR3 runs 14 residues. V dropped 6 bases and J dropped 5; count of bases not matched to a gene: 11. From germline, CDR1 is SQVTM and CDR2 ANQGSEA. In DNA, the CDR3 is TGCAGCGTCCCCCAGGGACAGGGAAGCGACGAGCAGTACGTC. Translation: CSVPQGQGSDEQYV.

The chain uses TRBV2 and TRBJ1-4; D is possibly TRBD1 (5 bases). The germline V gene has CDR1 SNHLY and CDR2 FYNNEI. The CDR3 has 16 amino acids. V was pared by 4 bases and J by 8 bases, with 20 bases between. This CDR3 reads CASSGPRQSVKEKLFF. In DNA form, the CDR3 reads TGTGCCAGCAGTGGCCCCAGACAGTCTGTAAAAGAAAAACTGTTTTTT.

The chain combines TRBV15 with TRBJ2-7, with 10 positions matching TRBD2. V shed 2 bases, J shed 7 bases, and the junction held 17 bases outside the gene matches. The CDR3 is 18 residues long. Germline CDR1 reads LNHNV; CDR2 reads YYDKDF (reference sequence). The CDR3 nucleotides are TGTGCCACCAGCAGAAGACCTATACTAGCGGGGTCGGTGTCTGAGCAGTACTTC. Protein: CATSRRPILAGSVSEQYF.

The chain uses TRBV2 and TRBJ1-2; D is perhaps TRBD1 (5 bases). This CDR3 has 17 residues. Trimming removed 6 bases at V and 1 base at J, with 21 bases between. CDR1 and CDR2 from the germline V gene are SNHLY and FYNNEI. CDR3 region: CASRGFDTGEFNYGYTF. The CDR3 bases are TGTGCCAGCAGGGGCTTCGATACAGGAGAATTTAACTATGGCTACACCTTC.